The subject of this entry is one T cell receptor beta chain. This clone was found a few times. The specificity of this receptor is unknown. Base qualities are not at hand, and no much larger clone is one base apart. The method was the immunoSEQ multiplex PCR assay. For the multiplex PCR, a mixture combining 60 forward primers for TCR Vbeta segments and 13 reverse primers for TCR Jbeta segments was used. Amplification of the CDR3 region of rearranged TCR beta genes was performed with a multiplex PCR assay on genomic DNA. On the Illumina HiSeq System, the amplified TCR beta libraries were sequenced as 87-base-pair reads. For the original study's pipeline: A later analysis counted approximately 74 million unique TCR beta chains across the 550 to 700 repertoires, and around 9.9 million of these chains were shared by at least two donors. Raw reads were error-corrected and collapsed into unique sequences with a nearest-neighbor algorithm that merged closely related sequences to remove PCR and sequencing errors. CDR3 sequences were aligned to IMGT reference sequences to assign V, D and J gene segments. For a sequence to be retained, a match of at least six nucleotides was required to both a V gene segment and a J gene segment. A rearrangement was called productive if the CDR3 had no stop codons and remained in frame with V and J, and every other rearrangement was called non-productive. CDR3 was defined according to IMGT convention as the region running from the second conserved V-encoded cysteine to the conserved J-encoded phenylalanine. The earlier analysis of a few hundred of the donors excluded sequences that lacked an unambiguous match to a single V gene segment. An earlier analysis of some 500 of the donors classified V segments as functional when productive rearrangements were above 56.7% and as segregating when the standard deviation between donors was above 5%. A statistical classification framework was developed to diagnose cytomegalovirus status using the catalog of TCR beta chain sequences. In a later analysis, TCR nucleotide sequences were compared against IMGT/GENE-DB human TR gene sequences so that V and J genes could be assigned. Using the TCRdist pipeline, a later analysis assigned CDR3 sequences along with most-parsimonious VDJ recombination scenarios. A later analysis defined each TCR beta chain by its CDR3 amino acid sequence plus V-gene family, and excluded reads lacking a unique V-gene family. As a way to deal with suspected cross-contamination and a sequencing artifact, a later analysis dropped hundreds of nucleotide sequences that were highly shared and had low generation probability. In a later analysis, a clonal expansion index for each public chain was calculated from normalized within-repertoire ranks of inferred template counts. In a later analysis, generation probabilities were computed with a VDJ recombination model fitted to out-of-frame rearrangements, and the resulting probabilities were checked against IGoR. A later analysis scored TCR-TCR, TCR-HLA and TCR-CMV co-occurrence with hypergeometric tests, applying a repertoire-size bias correction to TCR pairs. False discovery rates were estimated in a later analysis by permuting HLA or CMV assignments 20 times. In a later analysis, co-occurring TCRs were grouped using DBSCAN, with TCRdist sequence similarity added in when clustering inside HLA-allele-positive subsets. Repertoires with fewer than 30,000 or more than 120,000 public chains, plus five repertoires with anomalous nucleotide sharing, were excluded from co-occurrence clustering. This immuneACCESS table, as held by TCRdb, lists in-frame sequences with V and J called but not all clones. Of the missing ones, under half trace to an unresolved V gene in checked studies; the others have no known cause. The DNA was the basis for D and trimming; V, J and clone size are from that table. This sample comprises roughly 200,000 clones, over 9.5% of them detected only once. The ten most abundant clones make up 7.8% of the sample.

The data derive from a study of cytomegalovirus exposure and HLA in healthy donors (dated by TCRdb to 2015 to 2018). About the study as a whole: An earlier analysis of approximately 550 of the donors reported roughly 300 Gb of sequence data and 120 million or so unique TCR beta sequences from some 180 million T cells. The study aimed to test whether signatures of past pathogen exposure could be identified by cataloging public T cell receptors. A later genetic analysis used genome-wide SNP genotypes for about 60% of the roughly 670 donors, treating that subset as a discovery cohort. Typing coverage differed by locus: A, B, C, DRB1 and DQB1 were typed in about 629-630 donors, DQA1 in 522, DPA1 in roughly 590, and DPB1 in 472. The study profiled the T cell repertoires of 500 to 800 subjects by immunosequencing and related them to cytomegalovirus serostatus. The study combined high-throughput TCR immunosequencing, statistical association of individual TCRs with disease status, and machine learning to predict cytomegalovirus infection status. Alongside the repertoire data, information on donor age, sex, ethnicity and CMV serostatus was compiled. An earlier analysis of 587 of the donors used high-throughput TCR beta sequencing to judge whether each TCR beta V gene segment behaved as functional or pseudogenic. Rather than drawing on any new phenotypic data, the later analysis identified candidate immune exposures from TCR beta sequences and the way those sequences occurred across donors. Every discovery cohort repertoire had been produced on one sequencing platform. In addition to the first cohort of 666 subjects, a separate validation cohort of under 150 different subjects was used. Approximately 310 gigabases of sequencing data and approximately 85 million unique TCR sequences were included in an early release covering about 700 HLA-typed donors. Among the roughly 400 genotyped donors, around 81% belonged to the genetic ancestry cluster associated with self-reported Caucasian donors. Among almost 400 genotyped donors of the cohort, an average of 235,054 unique TCR beta nucleotide sequences were sequenced per donor, roughly 20% of them non-productive. Several DR-DQ haplotypes were treated as single units for association and clustering because of strong linkage in the cohort. In a later analysis, previously published TCR beta repertoires from several hundred donors were re-analyzed and high-resolution HLA genotyping was added so that TCR occurrence patterns could be studied. HLA typing included class I and class II loci at four-digit resolution.

The full study reports these points: In a later analysis, TCR association rates were found to vary across HLA loci, with the most associated TCRs seen for DRB1 alleles and the fewest for HLA-C alleles. Cytomegalovirus status was reported to be diagnosed by the classifier with high specificity and sensitivity in both the original and validation cohorts. A later genetic analysis associated a missense DCLRE1C variant with V-gene and J-gene trimming of TCR beta chains, and an independent cohort replicated the association. In vitro tests confirmed that a few of the cytomegalovirus-associated TCR beta chains recognize cytomegalovirus antigens. According to a later genetic analysis, donors in an Asian-associated ancestry cluster had fewer N-insertions in productive TCRs than the approximately 630-donor mean. A further reported finding was that TCR beta sequences accurately predicted the HLA-A and HLA-B alleles for most subjects in the first cohort. Strong co-occurrence of HLA alleles, especially DR and DQ, made assigning TCR associations to individual alleles difficult. The authors suggested that the approach could potentially be generalized to other disease states and immunological phenotypes. The earlier analysis of nearly 600 of the donors excluded over 15 rarely observed V segments, including chromosome 9 orphons, because counts were too low. A cluster of highly shared sequence variants was judged likely to represent a technical artifact of the sequencing pipeline. In a later analysis, several top co-occurrence clusters were reported to appear linked to parvovirus B19, influenza, CMV and Epstein-Barr virus. A later analysis associated 16,951 TCR beta sequences with specific HLA alleles at a false discovery rate of 0.05. Broadly in line with IMGT annotations, most TCR beta V segments showed up in productive rearrangements about 87% or about 30% of the time in an earlier analysis of 587 of the donors. In the study, around 150 TCR beta chains were listed as associated with cytomegalovirus. For the cohort, immune exposure information was limited to CMV serostatus. HLA typing was unavailable for some donors at each locus, so association tests used only the typed subset. While some public TCRs were present in many individuals, most TCR sequences turned up only very rarely across donors. Compared with equally common non-associated chains, HLA-associated TCR beta chains in a later analysis were more clonally expanded and had lower generation probabilities. In this cohort, only TCR beta chains were sequenced, and detectable features were limited by the absence of alpha or paired-chain data. Correlated functional status among segregating V segments might be attributable to linkage disequilibrium, but an unknown experimental factor could not be ruled out. Most CMV-associated TCR beta chains appeared to be HLA-restricted in a later analysis, and the HLA associations seemed to be driven largely by CMV exposure. Sequencing depth was assumed to be roughly uniform across donors in the presence/absence analyses, though that assumption may not hold. Some IMGT-functional V segments, including TRBV6-2 and TRBV6-3, could not be told apart with the 87-base-pair reads, so those segments were excluded.

From the germline V gene, CDR1 is SNHLY and CDR2 is FYNNEI. Cut back by 7 bases and 1 base, the V and J ends lie 13 bases apart. The CDR3 numbers 15 residues from cysteine through phenylalanine. The sequence is cut down to CDR3 DNA, 45 bases in frame from base 1. The cohort was made up of several hundred healthy bone marrow donors. Cohort members were all nominally healthy when sampled, although unrecorded immune exposures were likely present. The donor tested CMV seropositive and was one of the 289 seropositive cohort members. A peripheral blood sample was collected from each donor, and TCR beta sequencing was performed on peripheral blood mononuclear cells. The Qiagen DNeasy Blood Extraction Kit was used to extract genomic DNA from the blood cell samples.

The chain couples TRBV2 to TRBJ2-2; the D region possibly corresponds to TRBD2 (7 bases align). This receptor was identified in a man between 50 and 59 years old in good health and CMV-seropositive. The specimen was PBMCs. The DNA is TGTGCCAGCAAATCGGGGGGCAAGAACACCGGGGAGCTGTTTTTT. It is translated as CASKSGGKNTGELFF.